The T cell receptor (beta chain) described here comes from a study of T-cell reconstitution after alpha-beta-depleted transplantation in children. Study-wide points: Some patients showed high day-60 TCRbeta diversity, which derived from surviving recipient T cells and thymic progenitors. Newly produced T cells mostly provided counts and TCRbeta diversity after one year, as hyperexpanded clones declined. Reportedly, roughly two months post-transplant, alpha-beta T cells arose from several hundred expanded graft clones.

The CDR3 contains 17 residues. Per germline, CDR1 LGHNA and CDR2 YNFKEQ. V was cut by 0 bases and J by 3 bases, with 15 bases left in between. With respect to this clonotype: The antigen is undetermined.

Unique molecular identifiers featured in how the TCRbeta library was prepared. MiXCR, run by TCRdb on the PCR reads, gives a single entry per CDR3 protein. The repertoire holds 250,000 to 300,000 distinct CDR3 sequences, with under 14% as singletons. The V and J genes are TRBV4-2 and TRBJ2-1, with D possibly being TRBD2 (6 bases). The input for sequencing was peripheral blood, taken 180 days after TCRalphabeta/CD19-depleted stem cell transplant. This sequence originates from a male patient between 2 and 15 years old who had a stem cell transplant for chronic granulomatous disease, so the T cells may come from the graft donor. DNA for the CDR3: TGTGCCAGCAGCCAAGATTCCGGAGGGAGTGACTACAATGAGCAGTTCTTC. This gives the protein CASSQDSGGSDYNEQFF.